The T cell receptor (beta chain) described here comes from a study of blood T cell repertoires in COVID-19. Sequenced by immunoSEQ multiplex PCR; TCRdb stores in-frame clones only, minus some. The sample includes about half a million clones, approximately 83% of them seen just once. V lost 4 bases, J lost 2 bases, and 6 bases stayed unmatched. This CDR3 is built from 16 residues. Germline V gene sequence: CDR1 MGHRA, CDR2 YSYEKL. The sequencing input was peripheral blood. The clonotype was recovered from a human donor in a cohort sampled during active COVID-19. The gene calls are TRBV4-1 and TRBJ2-3, with 10 bases that match TRBD2. CDR3 DNA: TGCGCCAGCAGCCTCCAACTAGCGGGGCTCACAGATACGCAGTATTTT. Translation: CASSLQLAGLTDTQYF.